This T cell receptor beta chain was recovered during a study of OX40 agonist ivuxolimab in advanced cancers. Study details: Patients assigned to dose escalation were diagnosed with hepatocellular carcinoma, melanoma, renal cell or head and neck cancer.

Turning to this clone: No antigen is known for it.

Profiling relied on immunoSEQ multiplex PCR, and the TCRdb table lists in-frame clones only, not all of them. The sample lists 25,000 to 35,000 clones, 80% to 85% seen once, with about 20% in the top ten. CDR3 length: 15 residues. Study-wide results and limits: Among the nonresponders, some also had low normalized T-cell clonal expansion. Compared with others, partial responders at 0.1-3.0 mg/kg displayed clonal expansion among the lowest. Fewer expanded clones were found on average in CD4+ than in CD8+ T cells.

This sequence originates from an adult with an advanced solid tumor such as melanoma, head and neck, liver or kidney cancer. The chain combines TRBV21-1 with TRBJ1-4. TRBV21-1 corresponds to a pseudogene. The sequences come from CD4+ or CD8+ T cells sorted from blood, collected in a trial of the OX40 agonist ivuxolimab. CDR3 nucleotides: TGTGCCAGCAGCAGCCTTGGGACGGAGAATGAAAAACTGTTTTTT. It translates to CASSSLGTENEKLFF.